A selection of T cell receptor beta chains follows, all from one sample in a study of CD8 T cells in Susac syndrome. TCRdb independently ran MiXCR on the immunoSEQ multiplex PCR reads; one entry per CDR3 protein. Of about 140,000 distinct CDR3 sequences in the sample, 95% were seen once. The material sequenced was CD4+ T cells from PBMCs. The source of these receptors is a human donor with multiple sclerosis. CDR3s include the opening cysteine and the closing phenylalanine or tryptophan. Fields, in order: V gene, clone size, J gene, D gene, CDR3 protein, CDR3 DNA. D genes are given only for firm matches. Size is stated for part of the rows, as once, few or many counts, or as a class when the clone is expanded.

v_call: TRBV5-1
clone_size: -
j_call: TRBJ2-3
d_call: -
cdr3_aa: CASSSRDTSTDTQYF
cdr3_nt: TGCGCCAGCAGCTCGAGGGACACTAGCACAGATACGCAGTATTTT

v_call: TRBV20-1
clone_size: -
j_call: TRBJ2-7
d_call: -
cdr3_aa: CSARMSSSSYEQYF
cdr3_nt: TGCAGTGCTAGAATGTCTTCGAGCTCCTACGAGCAGTACTTC

v_call: TRBV30
clone_size: -
j_call: TRBJ2-1
d_call: TRBD1
cdr3_aa: CAWRRDSNAYNEQFF
cdr3_nt: TGTGCCTGGAGGAGGGACAGCAACGCCTACAATGAGCAGTTCTTC

v_call: TRBV29-1
clone_size: -
j_call: TRBJ2-3
d_call: TRBD1
cdr3_aa: CSASDRGYTDTQYF
cdr3_nt: TGCAGCGCTTCAGACAGGGGATACACAGATACGCAGTATTTT

v_call: TRBV12-3/TRBV12-4
clone_size: -
j_call: TRBJ1-2
d_call: -
cdr3_aa: CASSPGEGRFGYTF
cdr3_nt: TGTGCCAGCAGTCCGGGCGAGGGGCGCTTTGGCTACACCTTC

v_call: TRBV11-2
clone_size: -
j_call: TRBJ1-5
d_call: TRBD1
cdr3_aa: CASSTTGGPNQPQHF
cdr3_nt: TGTGCCAGCAGCACAACAGGGGGTCCCAATCAGCCCCAGCATTTT

v_call: TRBV9
clone_size: -
j_call: TRBJ2-1
d_call: -
cdr3_aa: CASSRATGGPSSYNEQFF
cdr3_nt: TGTGCCAGCAGCCGCGCGACCGGGGGGCCGAGCTCCTACAATGAGCAGTTCTTC

v_call: TRBV7-9
clone_size: -
j_call: TRBJ2-3
d_call: -
cdr3_aa: CASSFQGIDTQYF
cdr3_nt: TGTGCCAGCAGCTTCCAGGGGATAGATACGCAGTATTTT

v_call: TRBV7-9
clone_size: -
j_call: TRBJ2-3
d_call: TRBD1
cdr3_aa: CASSLGQGVLDTQYF
cdr3_nt: TGTGCCAGCAGCTTAGGACAGGGGGTTCTAGATACGCAGTATTTT

v_call: TRBV6-2/TRBV6-3
clone_size: -
j_call: TRBJ2-2
d_call: -
cdr3_aa: CASSYARETGELFF
cdr3_nt: TGTGCCAGCAGTTACGCTCGGGAGACCGGGGAGCTGTTTTTT

v_call: TRBV6-5
clone_size: -
j_call: TRBJ2-7
d_call: TRBD1
cdr3_aa: CASSSFGTGAYEQYF
cdr3_nt: TGTGCCAGCAGTAGTTTCGGGACAGGGGCCTACGAGCAGTACTTC

v_call: TRBV29-1
clone_size: -
j_call: TRBJ2-7
d_call: -
cdr3_aa: CSASTGWTYEQYF
cdr3_nt: TGCAGCGCATCGACAGGATGGACCTACGAGCAGTACTTC

v_call: TRBV19
clone_size: -
j_call: TRBJ2-7
d_call: -
cdr3_aa: CASTTFGSHEQYF
cdr3_nt: TGTGCCAGTACCACCTTTGGGAGTCACGAGCAGTACTTC

v_call: TRBV20-1
clone_size: -
j_call: TRBJ2-7
d_call: -
cdr3_aa: CSVSSGTYEQYF
cdr3_nt: TGCAGTGTTTCCTCAGGAACCTACGAGCAGTACTTC

v_call: TRBV15
clone_size: -
j_call: TRBJ2-3
d_call: -
cdr3_aa: CATSRDHVSLAGDTQYF
cdr3_nt: TGTGCCACCAGCAGAGATCACGTTTCGTTGGCGGGAGATACGCAGTATTTT

v_call: TRBV20-1
clone_size: -
j_call: TRBJ2-1
d_call: -
cdr3_aa: CSRHPPRRDNEQFF
cdr3_nt: TGCAGTAGACACCCTCCTCGCCGGGACAATGAGCAGTTCTTC

v_call: TRBV29-1
clone_size: -
j_call: TRBJ2-5
d_call: -
cdr3_aa: CSVGHFQETQYF
cdr3_nt: TGCAGCGTTGGCCATTTCCAAGAGACCCAGTACTTC

v_call: TRBV5-4
clone_size: -
j_call: TRBJ2-5
d_call: -
cdr3_aa: CASSSTGNQETQYF
cdr3_nt: TGTGCCAGCAGCTCTACAGGGAATCAAGAGACCCAGTACTTC

v_call: TRBV24-1
clone_size: -
j_call: TRBJ1-2
d_call: -
cdr3_aa: CATQNPVSGYTF
cdr3_nt: TGTGCCACCCAGAACCCAGTTAGTGGCTACACCTTC

v_call: TRBV1
clone_size: -
j_call: TRBJ2-3
d_call: -
cdr3_aa: CTSSQGVGRLAKDTQYF
cdr3_nt: TGCACCAGCAGCCAAGGCGTAGGACGTCTGGCTAAAGATACGCAGTATTTT

v_call: TRBV20-1
clone_size: -
j_call: TRBJ1-5
d_call: -
cdr3_aa: CSALRSPQGNGPQHF
cdr3_nt: TGCAGTGCCCTACGGTCCCCCCAAGGGAATGGGCCCCAGCATTTT

v_call: TRBV24-1
clone_size: -
j_call: TRBJ2-5
d_call: TRBD1
cdr3_aa: CATSPGQGARETQYF
cdr3_nt: TGTGCCACCAGCCCCGGACAGGGGGCGAGGGAGACCCAGTACTTC

v_call: TRBV27
clone_size: -
j_call: TRBJ2-7
d_call: -
cdr3_aa: CASSLKVGSVKYF
cdr3_nt: TGTGCCAGCAGTTTAAAGGTCGGTTCAGTAAAATACTTC

v_call: TRBV12-3/TRBV12-4
clone_size: -
j_call: TRBJ2-7
d_call: TRBD1
cdr3_aa: CASSPTRTGMSYEQYF
cdr3_nt: TGTGCCAGCAGTCCCACCCGGACAGGGATGTCCTACGAGCAGTACTTC

v_call: TRBV3-1
clone_size: once
j_call: TRBJ2-1
d_call: TRBD2
cdr3_aa: CASSQDRGLAGDEQFF
cdr3_nt: TGTGCCAGCAGCCAAGATCGCGGACTAGCGGGAGATGAGCAGTTCTTC

v_call: TRBV2
clone_size: few
j_call: TRBJ2-5
d_call: -
cdr3_aa: CASSGGSQETQYF
cdr3_nt: TGTGCCAGCAGTGGTGGCAGTCAAGAGACCCAGTACTTC

v_call: TRBV24-1
clone_size: -
j_call: TRBJ2-3
d_call: -
cdr3_aa: CATSANRVGTQYF
cdr3_nt: TGTGCCACCAGTGCCAACAGGGTAGGCACGCAGTATTTT

v_call: TRBV30
clone_size: -
j_call: TRBJ1-4
d_call: -
cdr3_aa: CAWSPPPRPLLKTNEKLFF
cdr3_nt: TGTGCCTGGAGTCCACCCCCCAGGCCTCTACTCAAAACTAATGAAAAACTGTTTTTT

v_call: TRBV19
clone_size: -
j_call: TRBJ1-1
d_call: -
cdr3_aa: CASSSGDLLGGTEAFF
cdr3_nt: TGTGCCAGTAGTTCGGGGGATCTACTTGGGGGCACTGAAGCTTTCTTT

v_call: TRBV9
clone_size: -
j_call: TRBJ2-3
d_call: TRBD2
cdr3_aa: CASSVGTSGGAQYF
cdr3_nt: TGTGCCAGCAGCGTAGGAACTAGCGGGGGGGCCCAGTATTTT

v_call: TRBV29-1
clone_size: -
j_call: TRBJ2-1
d_call: -
cdr3_aa: CSVEALRDKSYNEQFF
cdr3_nt: TGCAGCGTTGAAGCGTTACGGGACAAATCCTACAATGAGCAGTTCTTC

v_call: TRBV27
clone_size: -
j_call: TRBJ2-6
d_call: -
cdr3_aa: CASSSIGHARGSSGANVLTF
cdr3_nt: TGTGCCAGCAGTTCCATCGGCCATGCTCGTGGTTCCTCTGGGGCCAACGTCCTGACTTTC